These 26 T cell receptor beta chains came from one sample sequenced in a study of blood T cells in healthy people across ages. Sample-barcoded 5' priming and a J-beta primer mix drove a second PCR of about 6 to 12 cycles. TCRdb recomputed calls from the 5' RACE reads with MiXCR, one row per CDR3 protein. Of roughly 1.5 million distinct CDR3 sequences listed, approximately 39% were seen once; the top ten hold more than 4%. Sequences were obtained from blood. Receptors were obtained from a woman younger than 30 in good health.

This chain connects TRBV6-2 or TRBV6-3 to TRBJ1-2, with D hard to call. V was shortened by 8 bases and J by 4 bases, with 17 bases between the two germline ends. Germline values: CDR1 MNHEY, CDR2 SVGEGT. The CDR3 is 14 amino acids. The CDR3 reads CASLNPESIYGYTF. CDR3 nucleotides: TGTGCCAGCCTAAACCCGGAGTCCATCTATGGCTACACCTTC.

V and J are TRBV11-2 and TRBJ2-3; D call uncertain. This CDR3 contains 16 residues. Germline values: CDR1 SGHAT, CDR2 FQNNGV. V dropped 0 bases and J dropped 0 bases, with 10 bases sitting between them. This CDR3 reads CASSLEPRPSTDTQYF. For the CDR3, the DNA is TGTGCCAGCAGCTTAGAACCCCGCCCTAGCACAGATACGCAGTATTTT. The full variable domain, its missing parts supplied by reference TRBV11-2 and TRBJ2-3, is EAGVAQSPRYKIIEKRQSVAFWCNPISGHATLYWYQQILGQGPKLLIQFQNNGVVDDSQLPKDRFSAERLKGVDSTLKIQPAKLEDSAVYLCASSLEPRPSTDTQYFGPGTRLTVL.

There are a few counts of this clonotype. The chain recombines TRBV29-1 with TRBJ2-3; D call uncertain. Germline assignment: CDR1 SQVTM and CDR2 ANQGSEA. The CDR3 is 13 residues long. V lost 2 bases and J 2 bases, leaving 8 bases between the germline ends. The CDR3 region has the DNA TGCAGCGTTGAACACCTTCTCACAGATACGCAGTATTTT. As protein: CSVEHLLTDTQYF.

This chain joins TRBV14 and TRBJ2-1; D may be TRBD1 or TRBD2 (5 bases each). The CDR3 runs to 17 residues. Germline CDR1 reads SGHDN; CDR2 reads FVKESK. V lost 4 bases to trimming and J lost 5 bases, with 21 bases between them. As DNA, the CDR3 is TGTGCCAGCAGCCGAGTGTTGGGAAGGGGACGAGACAATGAGCAGTTCTTC. Protein product: CASSRVLGRGRDNEQFF. The full variable domain, completed using reference TRBV14 and TRBJ2-1, is EAGVTQFPSHSVIEKGQTVTLRCDPISGHDNLYWYRRVMGKEIKFLLHFVKESKQDESGMPNNRFLAERTGGTYSTLKVQPAELEDSGVYFCASSRVLGRGRDNEQFFGPGTRLTVL.

This clonotype was observed many times. J is TRBJ2-1 and V is TRBV7-9, with D unclear. The assigned J gene may be wrong: the sequence end matches TRBJ2-7 better. CDR3 length equals 13 residues. The germline CDR1 and CDR2 sequences are SEHNR and FQNEAQ (reference sequence). CDR3 in DNA: TGTGCCAGCAGCTTAGTAGGGTACAACGAGCAGTACTTC. This translates into CASSLVGYNEQYF.

The J gene is TRBJ2-7, the V gene TRBV20-1; D remains ambiguous. Germline V gives CDR1 DFQATT, CDR2 SNEGSKA (reference sequence). This CDR3 spans 11 amino acids. V gave up 7 bases and J gave up 0 bases, with 7 bases separating them. For the CDR3, the DNA is TGCAGTGGTGGAGTCTCCTACGAGCAGTACTTC. Translated, it gives CSGGVSYEQYF.

In the case of this clonotype: A junction boundary mismatches the germline segment, possibly from a read error. The chain joins TRBV28 to TRBJ1-4, with a possible D match to TRBD1 (5 bases). The CDR3 runs 16 residues. Germline lookup yields CDR1 MDHEN and CDR2 SYDVKM. The CDR3 DNA reads as TGTGCCGGCAGGTCCTCCTTTTGGGGGGTCGGTGAAAAACTGTTTTTT. This gives the protein CAGRSSFWGVGEKLFF. The full variable domain, rest sourced from reference TRBV28 and TRBJ1-4, is DVKVTQSSRYLVKRTGEKVFLECVQDMDHENMFWYRQDPGLGLRLIYFSYDVKMKEKGDIPEGYSVSREKKERFSLILESASTNQTSMYLCAGRSSFWGVGEKLFFGSGTQLSVL.

The chain is built from TRBV28 and TRBJ1-4; D unresolved. The CDR3 is made up of 14 amino acids. V dropped 2 bases and J dropped 3 bases, with 7 bases sitting between them. Germline V gene sequence: CDR1 MDHEN, CDR2 SYDVKM. Here the CDR3 reads CASSLLKPNEKLFF. DNA of the CDR3: TGTGCCAGCAGTTTACTGAAGCCTAATGAAAAACTGTTTTTT.

A remark on this clonotype: One base away lies a much larger clone, so this may be a sequencing read error. This chain joins TRBV29-1 and TRBJ2-7; TRBD1 is a possible D gene (7 bases). CDR1 is SQVTM, CDR2 ANQGSEA, per germline. The CDR3 is 14 amino acids. Here the CDR3 DNA reads TGCAGCGTTCGCGGGCGGGACAGCACCTACGGGCAGTACTTC. Translation: CSVRGRDSTYGQYF.

The chain is built from TRBV12-3 or TRBV12-4 and TRBJ2-1; no clear D. The CDR3 is made up of 12 amino acids. With 5 bases removed from V and 9 bases from J, the gap between germline ends came to 11 bases. CDR3 sequence: CASSLPLFEQFF. CDR3 DNA sequence: TGTGCCAGCAGTCTACCCCTTTTTGAGCAGTTCTTC.

With respect to this clonotype: This could be a read error, since a much larger clone is one nucleotide away. This chain uses TRBV10-3 with TRBJ2-7, with 8 positions matching TRBD1. Germline loops: CDR1 ENHRY, CDR2 SYGVKD. This CDR3 has 13 amino acids. V lost 10 bases and J lost 3; bases outside the gene matches: 8. CDR3 coding DNA: TGTGCCACGGTGGGACAGGACTTCTACGAGCAGTACTTC. It is translated as CATVGQDFYEQYF.

The J gene is TRBJ1-6, the V gene TRBV25-1, with D tentatively TRBD1 (5 bases). The germline V gene encodes CDR1 MGHDK and CDR2 SYGVNS. The V end was cut by 10 bases, the J end by 6 bases, with 10 bases between. The CDR3 contains 12 residues. CDR3 protein: CATGRLNSPLHF. CDR3 bases: TGTGCCACGGGACGGCTTAATTCACCCCTCCACTTT. The whole variable domain, remainder taken from reference TRBV25-1 and TRBJ1-6, is EADIYQTPRYLVIGTGKKITLECSQTMGHDKMYWYQQDPGMELHLIHYSYGVNSTEKGDLSSESTVSRIRTEHFPLTLESARPSHTSQYLCATGRLNSPLHFGNGTRLTVT.

This chain joins TRBV30 and TRBJ2-3; no clear D. From germline, CDR1 is GTSNPN and CDR2 SVGIG (reference sequence). This CDR3 is built from 14 residues. V lost 2 bases and J 2 bases, leaving 11 bases between the germline ends. The CDR3 DNA follows: TGTGCCTGGAGTTATGTGCGGTACACAGATACGCAGTATTTT. Its protein is CAWSYVRYTDTQYF.

This chain uses TRBV12-3 or TRBV12-4 with TRBJ2-3; D is unresolved. Trimming took 6 bases from V and 10 from J, leaving 14 bases between them. There are 12 residues in the CDR3. The CDR3 spells CASSPDAWAQYF. The DNA for the CDR3 is TGTGCCAGCAGCCCTGACGCGTGGGCGCAGTATTTT.

The rearrangement joins TRBV3-1 to TRBJ1-3; the match to TRBD1 covers 7 bases. The ends lost 6 bases at V and 1 base at J; junction bases unmatched: 6. Germline values: CDR1 LGHDT, CDR2 YNNKEL (reference sequence). The CDR3 runs 15 residues. The CDR3: CASRKGGTSGNTIYF. The CDR3 DNA is TGTGCCAGCAGAAAAGGGGGCACGTCTGGAAACACCATATATTTT.

This chain links TRBV15 with TRBJ1-1, with D maybe TRBD1 (6 bases). The CDR3 covers 15 residues. V shed 3 bases and J shed 0 bases, with 11 bases lying between them. The germline CDR1 and CDR2 sequences are LNHNV and YYDKDF (reference sequence). The CDR3 is CATSSEGGMNTEAFF. For the CDR3, the DNA is TGTGCCACCAGCAGCGAGGGGGGCATGAACACTGAAGCTTTCTTT.

This clonotype has a handful of counts. The CDR3 sequence: CASSQEGQSPDTQYF. In nucleotides, the CDR3 is TGCGCCAGCAGCCAAGAAGGACAGTCTCCAGATACGCAGTATTTT. V and J are TRBV4-1 and TRBJ2-3, with D perhaps matching TRBD1 (6 bases). CDR3 length: 15 residues. The germline V gene has CDR1 MGHRA and CDR2 YSYEKL. Trimming took off 0 bases at V and 4 bases at J, with 11 bases between the two ends.

The rearrangement uses TRBV20-1 and TRBJ2-1, with 7 bases matching TRBD2. The J segment lost 2 bases and the V segment lost 3 bases, leaving 4 bases of the junction unmatched. The CDR3 consists of 14 residues. Germline V gene sequence: CDR1 DFQATT, CDR2 SNEGSKA (reference sequence). The CDR3 DNA is TGCAGTGCTAGCGGCGGGGGACCCTACAATGAGCAGTTCTTC. It codes for CSASGGGPYNEQFF.

Only a few counts were recorded for this clonotype. The chain couples TRBV5-1 to TRBJ1-2; D is perhaps TRBD1 (6 bases). V lost 7 bases and J 3 bases, leaving 10 bases between the germline ends. The CDR3 totals 12 residues. The germline V gene encodes CDR1 SGHRS and CDR2 YFSETQ. CDR3 DNA sequence: TGCGCCAGCCGGCCAGGGGACTATGGCTACACCTTC. It encodes CASRPGDYGYTF.

The V gene is TRBV10-3, the J gene TRBJ1-1; tentative D call: TRBD1 (5 bases). There are 16 residues in the CDR3. Germline lookup yields CDR1 ENHRY and CDR2 SYGVKD. The ends were cut back, 3 bases at V and 0 bases at J, with 14 bases in the middle. The CDR3 DNA follows: TGTGCCATCAGTGAATTTGGGGGGACTATGAACACTGAAGCTTTCTTT. It codes for CAISEFGGTMNTEAFF.

This clonotype was counted only a few times. CDR3 loop: CSAPPQRGNYEQYF. The CDR3, as DNA: TGCAGTGCTCCCCCCCAGCGAGGAAACTACGAGCAGTACTTC. The rearrangement uses TRBV20-1 and TRBJ2-4; no reliable D call. The DNA end lines up better with TRBJ2-7; the J call may be wrong. The CDR3 length is 14 residues. Looked up from germline, CDR1 is DFQATT and CDR2 is SNEGSKA (reference sequence).

This clonotype was counted at least ten times. V gene TRBV27 combines with J gene TRBJ1-2, with D perhaps matching TRBD1 (5 bases). This CDR3 has 15 residues. The germline CDR1 and CDR2 sequences are MNHEY and SMNVEV (reference sequence). The V end was cut by 6 bases, the J end by 4 bases, with 18 bases between. The CDR3 sequence: CASSQTFRVGYGYTF. The CDR3 DNA follows: TGTGCCAGCAGCCAAACTTTCAGGGTTGGCTATGGCTACACCTTC.

This rearrangement joins TRBV7-9 to TRBJ2-7, with D unresolved. The CDR3 runs 12 residues. Trimming left V 3 bases short and J 12 bases short, with 15 bases between. CDR1 SEHNR and CDR2 FQNEAQ come from the germline V gene (reference sequence). The CDR3 loop is CASSFSPSSTYF. CDR3 sequence (DNA): TGTGCCAGCAGCTTCAGTCCCTCAAGCACGTACTTC. Full variable domain (missing parts from reference TRBV7-9 and TRBJ2-7): DTGVSQNPRHKITKRGQNVTFRCDPISEHNRLYWYRQTLGQGPEFLTYFQNEAQLEKSRLLSDRFSAERPKGSFSTLEIQRTEQGDSAMYLCASSFSPSSTYFGPGTRLTVT.

The rearrangement joins TRBV27 to TRBJ1-2, with D possibly TRBD1 on 6 matching bases. The germline V and J ends were trimmed by 3 bases and 0 bases, with 20 bases remaining between them. The CDR3 extends over 18 amino acids. The germline CDR1 and CDR2 sequences are MNHEY and SMNVEV (reference sequence). The CDR3, as DNA: TGTGCCAGCAGTTTTATGAACAAGGGGGGGAAACCTAACTATGGCTACACCTTC. Residues: CASSFMNKGGKPNYGYTF.

In its sample, this clonotype was seen many times. This chain uses TRBV15 with TRBJ2-1, with TRBD2 matching over 9 bases. CDR1 and CDR2 from the germline V gene are LNHNV and YYDKDF (reference sequence). The CDR3 covers 15 residues. After removal of 0 bases from V and 9 bases from J, the junction contained 6 bases not matched to a gene. The CDR3 DNA is TGTGCCACCAGCAGAGATTTTGCGGGAGGGGTTGAGCAGTTCTTC. Its protein is CATSRDFAGGVEQFF.

V and J are TRBV7-2 and TRBJ2-2, with 8 bases lining up with TRBD2. The CDR3 has 16 residues. V lost 4 bases and J lost 4; bases outside the gene matches: 8. In germline, CDR1 is SGHTA, CDR2 FQGNSA. This CDR3 reads CASSSTGTRSTGELFF. Written as DNA, the CDR3 is TGTGCCAGCAGCTCTACCGGGACTAGGAGCACCGGGGAGCTGTTTTTT.